This T cell receptor (beta chain) is from a study of cytomegalovirus exposure and HLA in healthy donors. The overall study: Within the Caucasian-associated ancestry cluster were about 81% of the 300 to 450 genotyped donors. Study outcomes and limitations: Common viral pathogens were later found to be apparently linked to several of the most significant clusters.

Note on this clone: Its antigen is unidentified.

The CDR3 totals 17 residues. The V gene's germline CDR1 is MRHNA and CDR2 SNTAGT. V shed 6 bases, J shed 7 bases, and the junction held 15 bases outside the gene matches. Each donor's status was that of a healthy bone marrow donor. Both 60 Vbeta primers and 13 Jbeta primers went into the PCR. TCRdb's copy holds only in-frame clones and misses some; the assay was immunoSEQ multiplex PCR. The table records about 190,000 clones, roughly four fifths of them present only once. Input material: PBMCs. The origin of this receptor is a woman aged 25-40 years in good health and CMV-seropositive. The chain uses TRBV6-4 and TRBJ2-2; 9 bases agree with TRBD2. CDR3 in DNA: TGTGCCAGCAGAGCGGGATTTAGCGGGAGTGTGAACGGGGAGCTGTTTTTT. Translated, it gives CASRAGFSGSVNGELFF.